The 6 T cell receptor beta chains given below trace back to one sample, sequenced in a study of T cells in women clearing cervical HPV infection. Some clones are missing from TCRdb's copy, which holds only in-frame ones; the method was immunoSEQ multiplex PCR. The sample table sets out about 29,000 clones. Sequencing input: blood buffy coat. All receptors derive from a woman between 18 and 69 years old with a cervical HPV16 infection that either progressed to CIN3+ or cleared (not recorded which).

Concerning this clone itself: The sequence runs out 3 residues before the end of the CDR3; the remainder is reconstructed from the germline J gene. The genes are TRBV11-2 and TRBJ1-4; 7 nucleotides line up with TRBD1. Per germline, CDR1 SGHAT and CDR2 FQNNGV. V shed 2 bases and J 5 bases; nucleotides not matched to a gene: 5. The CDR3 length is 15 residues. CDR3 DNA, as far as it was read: TGTGCCAGCAGCTTATCCTCGACAGGGAATGAAAAA. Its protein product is CASSLSSTGNEK. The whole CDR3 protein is CASSLSSTGNEKLFF. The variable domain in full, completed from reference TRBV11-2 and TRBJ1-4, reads EAGVAQSPRYKIIEKRQSVAFWCNPISGHATLYWYQQILGQGPKLLIQFQNNGVVDDSQLPKDRFSAERLKGVDSTLKIQPAKLEDSAVYLCASSLSSTGNEKLFFGSGTQLSVL.

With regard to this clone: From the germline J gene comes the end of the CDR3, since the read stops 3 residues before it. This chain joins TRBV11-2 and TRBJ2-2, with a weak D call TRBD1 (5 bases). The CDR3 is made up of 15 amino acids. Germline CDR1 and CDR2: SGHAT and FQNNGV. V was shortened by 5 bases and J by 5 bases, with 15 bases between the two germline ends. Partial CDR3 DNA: TGTGCCAGCAGCAGTTGGGGCCCCGGGACCGGGGAG. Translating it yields CASSSWGPGTGE. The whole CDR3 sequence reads CASSSWGPGTGELFF. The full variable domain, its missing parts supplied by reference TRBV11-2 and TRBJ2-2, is EAGVAQSPRYKIIEKRQSVAFWCNPISGHATLYWYQQILGQGPKLLIQFQNNGVVDDSQLPKDRFSAERLKGVDSTLKIQPAKLEDSAVYLCASSSWGPGTGELFFGEGSRLTVL.

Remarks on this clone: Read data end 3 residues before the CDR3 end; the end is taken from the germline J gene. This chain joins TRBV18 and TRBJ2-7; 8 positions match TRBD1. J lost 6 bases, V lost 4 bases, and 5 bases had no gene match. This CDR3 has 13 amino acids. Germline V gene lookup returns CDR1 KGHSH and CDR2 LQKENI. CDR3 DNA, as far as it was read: TGTGCCAGCTCACGCATCACAGGGGGCGAG. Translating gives CASSRITGGE. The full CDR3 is CASSRITGGEQYF. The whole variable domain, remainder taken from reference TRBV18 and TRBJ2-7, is NAGVMQNPRHLVRRRGQEARLRCSPMKGHSHVYWYRQLPEEGLKFMVYLQKENIIDESGMPKERFSAEFPKEGPSILRIQQVVRGDSAAYFCASSRITGGEQYFGPGTRLTVT.

The CDR3 here is CSAPIQGLEAFF. The CDR3 bases that were read are TGCAGTGCTCCAATCCAGGGTTTAGAA. The V and J genes are TRBV20-1 and TRBJ1-1, with D possibly being TRBD1 (5 bases). The DNA ends 3 residues before the CDR3 does, and the rest of the CDR3 is filled in from the germline J gene. Looked up from germline, CDR1 is DFQATT and CDR2 is SNEGSKA (reference sequence). CDR3 size: 12 residues.

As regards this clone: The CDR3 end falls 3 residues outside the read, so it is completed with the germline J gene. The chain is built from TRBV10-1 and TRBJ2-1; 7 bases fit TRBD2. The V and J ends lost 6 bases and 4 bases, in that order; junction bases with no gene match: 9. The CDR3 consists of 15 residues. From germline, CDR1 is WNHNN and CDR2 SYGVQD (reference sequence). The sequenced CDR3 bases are TGCGCCAGCAGCTCAAGAGCGGGAACGTACAATGAG. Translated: CASSSRAGTYNE. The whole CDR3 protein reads CASSSRAGTYNEQFF.

Incomplete CDR3 DNA: TGTGCCAGCAGTTTAAGGGGACTAGCGCCCTACAATGAG. Its translation is CASSLRGLAPYNE. The whole CDR3 sequence is CASSLRGLAPYNEQFF. The chain employs TRBV6-2 or TRBV6-3 and TRBJ2-1; 10 nucleotides line up with TRBD2. The CDR3 goes on 3 residues after the read ends, and that part is filled in from the germline J gene. J gave up 2 bases and V 4 bases, and 5 bases lay outside the gene matches. The CDR3 sequence is 16 residues long. The germline V gene has CDR1 MNHEY and CDR2 SVGEGT.